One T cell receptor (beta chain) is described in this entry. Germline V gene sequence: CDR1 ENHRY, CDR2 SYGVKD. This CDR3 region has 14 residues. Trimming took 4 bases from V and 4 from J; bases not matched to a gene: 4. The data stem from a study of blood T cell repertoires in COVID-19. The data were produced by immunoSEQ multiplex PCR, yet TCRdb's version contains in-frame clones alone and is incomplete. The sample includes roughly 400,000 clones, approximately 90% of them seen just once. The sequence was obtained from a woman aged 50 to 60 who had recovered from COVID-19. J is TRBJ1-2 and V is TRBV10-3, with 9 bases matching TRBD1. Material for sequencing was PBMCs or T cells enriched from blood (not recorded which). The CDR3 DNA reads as TGTGCCATCAGTGGGACGGGACAGGGCTATGGCTACACCTTC. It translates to CAISGTGQGYGYTF.